Presented here are 5 T cell receptor beta chains from one specimen sequenced in a study of shared clonotypes between healthy human individuals. Naive CD8 cells comprised CD45RO-negative, CCR7-positively selected cells, excluding terminally differentiated effector memory CD45RA+ cells. Clones were read by immunoSEQ multiplex PCR, and TCRdb kept only the in-frame ones, dropping some. The sample carries about 820,000 clones, approximately 92% recorded once. Material for sequencing was naive CD8+ T cells sorted from blood. The receptor set was obtained from a man aged 25-40 years in good health.

The rearrangement joins TRBV10-2 to TRBJ2-1; D not certain. Trimming shortened V by 2 bases and J by 0 bases, and 8 bases separated the two germline ends. Germline V gene lookup returns CDR1 WSHSY and CDR2 SAAADI. The CDR3 is made up of 15 amino acids. The DNA of the CDR3 is TGCGCCAGCAGTGAGCAGTCGAGCTCCTACAATGAGCAGTTCTTC. Translating it yields CASSEQSSSYNEQFF.

The chain carries TRBV9 and TRBJ1-3; no clear D gene. Per germline, CDR1 SGDLS and CDR2 YYNGEE. V shed 7 bases and J shed 0 bases, with 5 bases lying between them. This CDR3 contains 12 residues. The CDR3 nucleotides read TGTGCCAGCGGAATCTCTGGAAACACCATATATTTT. Protein product: CASGISGNTIYF.

The rearrangement links TRBV27 to TRBJ2-3; 10 bases are a match to TRBD2. V dropped 3 bases and J dropped 2; count of bases not matched to a gene: 8. Germline CDR1 MNHEY, CDR2 SMNVEV (reference sequence). CDR3 size: 17 residues. Here the CDR3 reads CASSFAVGLAHTDTQYF. The CDR3 nucleotides read TGTGCCAGCAGTTTCGCCGTGGGACTAGCGCACACAGATACGCAGTATTTT.

V usage is TRBV19 and J usage is TRBJ2-7; D might be TRBD1 (6 bases). Trimming took 8 bases from V and 3 from J, leaving 26 bases between them. This CDR3 contains 17 residues. Per germline, CDR1 LNHDA and CDR2 SQIVND (reference sequence). In DNA form, the CDR3 reads TGTGCCAGTGGGACGGGACACTCTTGTTTTCTTTTCTACGAGCAGTACTTC. Protein sequence: CASGTGHSCFLFYEQYF.

The table lists this clone with a count of one. The J gene is TRBJ1-4, the V gene TRBV27, with 7 nucleotides matching TRBD1. Germline lookup yields CDR1 MNHEY and CDR2 SMNVEV (reference sequence). The CDR3 covers 16 residues. V lost 5 bases and J lost 0; bases outside the gene matches: 6. The DNA for the CDR3 is TGTGCCAGCAGTCATATAGGGACAGCAACTAATGAAAAACTGTTTTTT. As protein: CASSHIGTATNEKLFF.